These 29 T cell receptor beta chains share one sample of origin, sequenced in a study of T cell changes during pregnancy in multiple sclerosis. Produced via immunoSEQ multiplex PCR; TCRdb's table is partial and in-frame only. The repertoire holds roughly 100,000 clones, with around 92% as singletons. The material sequenced was peripheral blood, taken after pregnancy. Source of these receptors: a female donor in good health, enrolled as a control in a pregnancy study.

V gene TRBV7-2 combines with J gene TRBJ1-1; D not certain. The V gene's germline CDR1 is SGHTA and CDR2 FQGNSA. The CDR3 covers 15 residues. V dropped 1 base and J dropped 0 bases, with 9 bases sitting between them. The CDR3 reads CASSLDYRVNTEAFF. As DNA, the CDR3 is TGTGCCAGCAGCTTAGACTATCGGGTGAACACTGAAGCTTTCTTT.

The chain combines TRBV23-1 with TRBJ1-1; tentatively, D is TRBD1 (5 bases). TRBV23-1 is known as an ORF, though its function is uncertain. V gave up 2 bases and J gave up 0 bases, with 7 bases separating them. The CDR3 consists of 14 residues. The CDR3 protein is CASSQAGMNTEAFF. CDR3 coding DNA: TGCGCCAGCAGTCAAGCAGGGATGAACACTGAAGCTTTCTTT.

Regarding this clone: The junction and the germline gene differ at one end; a read error may be behind it. The chain carries TRBV2 and TRBJ2-6; possible D gene TRBD1, 5 bases. The CDR3 is made up of 15 amino acids. Germline values: CDR1 SNHLY, CDR2 FYNNEI. CDR3 region: CAGSEAKDRANVLTF. CDR3 sequence (DNA): TGTGCCGGCAGTGAAGCGAAGGACAGGGCCAACGTCCTGACTTTC.

The count of this clone is one. The V and J genes are TRBV4-2 and TRBJ2-7; TRBD2 matches at 9 bases. This CDR3 comprises 17 residues. Germline loops: CDR1 LGHNA, CDR2 YNFKEQ. V lost 0 bases to trimming and J lost 4 bases; unmatched junction nucleotides: 10. The CDR3 DNA follows: TGTGCCAGCAGCCAAGATAAACCGGGACTAGCCGCATACGAGCAGTACTTC. Protein sequence: CASSQDKPGLAAYEQYF.

CDR3 region: CASSGRTRAGNTIYF. For the CDR3, the DNA is TGTGCCAGTAGTGGCCGGACGAGGGCTGGAAACACCATATATTTT. V and J are TRBV19 and TRBJ1-3; D call uncertain. V was cut by 5 bases and J by 2 bases, with 13 bases left in between. The length of the CDR3 is 15 residues. The germline gives CDR1 LNHDA, CDR2 SQIVND (reference sequence).

This chain joins TRBV28 and TRBJ1-1; the D is unclear. The germline V and J ends were trimmed by 8 bases and 8 bases, with 9 bases remaining between them. The CDR3 length is 10 residues. The germline V gene has CDR1 MDHEN and CDR2 SYDVKM. CDR3 in amino acids: CASVQVEAFF. DNA of the CDR3: TGTGCCAGCGTCCAGGTAGAAGCTTTCTTT.

The J gene is TRBJ2-3, the V gene TRBV7-2; 11 bases map to TRBD2. Germline-derived CDR1 and CDR2 are SGHTA and FQGNSA. Losses at the gene ends were 6 bases for V and 1 base for J; bases not matched to a gene: 0. This CDR3 spans 14 amino acids. CDR3 DNA: TGTGCCAGCAGACTAGCGGGGGGCACAGATACGCAGTATTTT. It codes for CASRLAGGTDTQYF.

The chain uses TRBV4-3 and TRBJ1-1; D is perhaps TRBD1 (6 bases). Germline assignment: CDR1 LGHNA and CDR2 YSLEER. V lost 2 bases and J lost 3, with 25 bases in between. The length of the CDR3 is 19 residues. Written as DNA, the CDR3 is TGCGCCAGCAGCCAACTGGGGGGGGCCCGCTCTAGTTCCTACACTGAAGCTTTCTTT. Translating it yields CASSQLGGARSSSYTEAFF.

The chain carries TRBV28 and TRBJ1-1; TRBD1 aligns across 8 bases. The CDR3 spans 15 residues. CDR1 and CDR2 (germline): MDHEN, SYDVKM. The V segment lost 8 bases and the J segment 4 bases; nucleotides outside the gene matches: 12. CDR3 DNA: TGTGCCAGCCCCCCCCCGGACAGGGCGGGCACTGAAGCTTTCTTT. Its protein is CASPPPDRAGTEAFF. Drawing the rest from reference TRBV28 and TRBJ1-1, the complete variable domain is DVKVTQSSRYLVKRTGEKVFLECVQDMDHENMFWYRQDPGLGLRLIYFSYDVKMKEKGDIPEGYSVSREKKERFSLILESASTNQTSMYLCASPPPDRAGTEAFFGQGTRLTVV.

The chain combines TRBV15 with TRBJ1-5; D call uncertain. The CDR3 is 15 amino acids. Germline CDR1 and CDR2: LNHNV and YYDKDF (reference sequence). The V gene lost 3 bases and the J gene lost 7 bases, with 16 bases spanning the gap. CDR3 DNA: TGTGCCACCAGCAGTATAACAGCGGGCGGGCAGCCCCAGCATTTT. Translated, it gives CATSSITAGGQPQHF.

The chain is built from TRBV6-6 and TRBJ1-5; 12 nucleotides match TRBD1. Looked up from germline, CDR1 is MNHNY and CDR2 is SVGAGI (reference sequence). The CDR3 is 15 amino acids. V dropped 7 bases and J dropped 4; count of bases not matched to a gene: 5. The CDR3 DNA sequence: TGTGCCAGCATCCTGGGACAGGGGGCGAATCAGCCCCAGCATTTT. The encoded protein is CASILGQGANQPQHF.

The chain uses TRBV5-6 and TRBJ2-1; D uncertain. The germline V gene has CDR1 SGHDT and CDR2 YYEEEE. V was clipped by 2 bases and J by 3 bases, with 6 bases between them. This CDR3 spans 13 amino acids. The CDR3 loop reads CASSFGSYNEQFF. DNA of the CDR3: TGTGCCAGCAGCTTTGGTAGCTACAATGAGCAGTTCTTC. The entire variable domain, with the rest obtained from reference TRBV5-6 and TRBJ2-1, is as follows: DAGVTQSPTHLIKTRGQQVTLRCSPKSGHDTVSWYQQALGQGPQFIFQYYEEEERQRGNFPDRFSGHQFPNYSSELNVNALLLGDSALYLCASSFGSYNEQFFGPGTRLTVL.

The chain links TRBV18 to TRBJ2-3, with D possibly matching TRBD1 (5 bases). Deletions cut 3 bases from V and 0 bases from J, with 10 bases between. Germline assignment: CDR1 KGHSH and CDR2 LQKENI. The CDR3 runs 15 residues. The CDR3 DNA reads TGTGCCAGCTCACCGAGACAGACTAGCACAGATACGCAGTATTTT. Amino acids: CASSPRQTSTDTQYF.

The J gene is TRBJ2-7, the V gene TRBV7-9; 8 positions agree with TRBD1. Trimming took 2 bases from V and 2 from J; bases not matched to a gene: 5. In germline, CDR1 is SEHNR, CDR2 FQNEAQ (reference sequence). The CDR3 is made up of 15 amino acids. The CDR3: CASSLPTGEAYEQYF. The CDR3 DNA is TGTGCCAGCAGCTTACCGACAGGGGAGGCCTACGAGCAGTACTTC.

The V call is TRBV6-6, the J call TRBJ1-1, with D possibly TRBD1 on 5 matching bases. CDR1 and CDR2 (germline): MNHNY, SVGAGI (reference sequence). CDR3 length: 12 amino acids. Trimming cost V 5 bases and J 11 bases, with 15 bases left between them. CDR3 sequence (DNA): TGTGCCAGCAGTAGTCCAGGGTTTTGGGCTTTCTTT. Its translation: CASSSPGFWAFF.

Here the CDR3 reads CASSPGTGRSGNTIYF. The CDR3, as DNA: TGTGCCAGCAGCCCTGGGACAGGGCGCTCTGGAAACACCATATATTTT. This rearrangement joins TRBV5-8 to TRBJ1-3, with 9 bases identical to TRBD1. The V segment lost 4 bases and the J segment 0 bases; nucleotides outside the gene matches: 5. The CDR3 sequence is 16 residues long. CDR1 is SGHTS and CDR2 is YDEGEE in the germline V gene.

The chain couples TRBV7-6 to TRBJ2-1, with a tentative D call TRBD1 (5 bases). V shed 3 bases and J shed 8 bases, with 17 bases lying between them. The CDR3 totals 15 residues. Germline assignment: CDR1 SGHVS and CDR2 FNYEAQ. CDR3: CASSLRRGTYDEQFF. The CDR3 bases are TGTGCCAGCAGCTTGCGAAGGGGAACGTACGATGAGCAGTTCTTC.

This CDR3 reads CASSSTPRGTNEKLFF. The CDR3, as DNA: TGTGCCAGCAGCTCCACCCCCCGGGGAACTAATGAAAAACTGTTTTTT. V gene TRBV7-8 combines with J gene TRBJ1-4; D not resolved. Germline V gives CDR1 SGHVS, CDR2 FQNEAQ. The CDR3 is 16 residues long. V lost 4 bases to trimming and J lost 1 base, with 13 bases between them.

V is TRBV5-4 and J is TRBJ2-7; 7 bases are shared with TRBD1. The CDR3 consists of 13 residues. After removal of 4 bases from V and 4 bases from J, the junction contained 5 bases not matched to a gene. CDR1 is SGHNT, CDR2 YYREEE, per germline (reference sequence). The CDR3 sequence is CASSMGQIYEQYF. The CDR3 DNA reads as TGTGCCAGCAGCATGGGACAGATTTACGAGCAGTACTTC.

This chain links TRBV5-1 with TRBJ2-1; 11 bases match TRBD2. V trimming: 4 bases; J trimming: 4 bases; junction bases outside the gene matches: 10. The V gene's germline CDR1 is SGHRS and CDR2 YFSETQ. The CDR3 contains 17 residues. CDR3 sequence (DNA): TGCGCCAGCAGCGTGGTAGCGGGGGGGCCCCTTTACAATGAGCAGTTCTTC. Translated, it gives CASSVVAGGPLYNEQFF.

This clone was observed a few times. The CDR3 nucleotides are TGTGCCAGCTCCCAAGGAACAGGGTTATCACCCCTCCACTTT. Amino acids: CASSQGTGLSPLHF. The chain combines TRBV18 with TRBJ1-6, with D maybe TRBD1 (6 bases). CDR1 is KGHSH and CDR2 is LQKENI in the germline V gene. V was clipped by 6 bases and J by 10 bases, with 16 bases between them. This CDR3 region has 14 residues.

This clone was detected a few times. This rearrangement joins TRBV29-1 to TRBJ1-1; TRBD1 is a possible D gene (5 bases). CDR1 and CDR2 from the germline V gene are SQVTM and ANQGSEA. V lost 1 base, J lost 6 bases, and 12 bases lay in between. This CDR3 spans 13 amino acids. The CDR3 DNA is TGCAGCGTTGAAGGAGTGAGACAGCCTGAAGCTTTCTTT. Encoded protein: CSVEGVRQPEAFF.

The V and J genes are TRBV19 and TRBJ1-2; possible D gene TRBD1, 5 bases. V lost 3 bases and J 5 bases, leaving 13 bases between the germline ends. The CDR3 has 14 residues. The germline V gene has CDR1 LNHDA and CDR2 SQIVND (reference sequence). This CDR3 is CASSIDQGSYGYTF. CDR3 coding DNA: TGTGCCAGTAGTATCGATCAGGGATCATATGGCTACACCTTC.

The V and J genes are TRBV27 and TRBJ2-3; tentatively, D is TRBD2 (5 bases). Trimming took 2 bases from V and 0 from J, leaving 15 bases between them. Germline V CDR1 and CDR2: MNHEY, SMNVEV (reference sequence). The length of the CDR3 is 17 residues. The CDR3 spells CASSLVPPRTSTDTQYF. In DNA, the CDR3 is TGTGCCAGCAGTTTAGTCCCACCGCGGACTAGCACAGATACGCAGTATTTT.

V and J are TRBV6-5 and TRBJ1-6; tentative D call: TRBD1 (6 bases). Per the germline V gene, CDR1 is MNHEY and CDR2 is SVGAGI. Trimming shortened V by 7 bases and J by 14 bases, and 18 bases separated the two germline ends. The CDR3 has 13 amino acids. The CDR3 loop is CASIRGGRETLHF. CDR3 nucleotide sequence: TGTGCCAGCATTAGGGGGGGAAGGGAGACCCTCCACTTT.

The chain uses TRBV2 and TRBJ2-1, with D perhaps matching TRBD2 (6 bases). V lost 4 bases and J lost 3, with 7 bases in between. Per germline, CDR1 SNHLY and CDR2 FYNNEI. This CDR3 is 13 amino acids long. The CDR3, as DNA: TGTGCCAGCAGTGGGACTATCTACAATGAGCAGTTCTTC. This gives the protein CASSGTIYNEQFF.

V and J are TRBV28 and TRBJ1-1, with TRBD1 as a possible D gene (5 bases). V lost 5 bases to trimming and J lost 11 bases, with 15 bases between them. This CDR3 spans 12 amino acids. Germline V gene sequence: CDR1 MDHEN, CDR2 SYDVKM. Here the CDR3 DNA reads TGTGCCAGCAGTCAGGTCAGGGCGCTGGCTTTCTTT. Translated: CASSQVRALAFF. Filled out from reference TRBV28 and TRBJ1-1, the complete variable domain reads DVKVTQSSRYLVKRTGEKVFLECVQDMDHENMFWYRQDPGLGLRLIYFSYDVKMKEKGDIPEGYSVSREKKERFSLILESASTNQTSMYLCASSQVRALAFFGQGTRLTVV.

The gene calls are TRBV5-1 and TRBJ2-2; TRBD1 is a possible D gene (6 bases). This CDR3 spans 14 amino acids. CDR1 and CDR2 from the germline V gene are SGHRS and YFSETQ. The V end was cut by 4 bases, the J end by 3 bases, with 10 bases between. CDR3 DNA sequence: TGCGCCAGCAGCCGGACAGTGTACACCGGGGAGCTGTTTTTT. This gives the protein CASSRTVYTGELFF.

With respect to this clone: The same CDR3 arises from other DNA sequences in this sample as well. This chain connects TRBV18 to TRBJ1-1; TRBD1 matches at 8 bases. CDR1 is KGHSH, CDR2 LQKENI, per germline. This CDR3 comprises 14 residues. V was pared by 0 bases and J by 5 bases, with 2 bases of the junction left unmatched. The CDR3 coding sequence is TGTGCCAGCTCACCACCGAACAGGGGGACTGAAGCTTTCTTT. Translating gives CASSPPNRGTEAFF.